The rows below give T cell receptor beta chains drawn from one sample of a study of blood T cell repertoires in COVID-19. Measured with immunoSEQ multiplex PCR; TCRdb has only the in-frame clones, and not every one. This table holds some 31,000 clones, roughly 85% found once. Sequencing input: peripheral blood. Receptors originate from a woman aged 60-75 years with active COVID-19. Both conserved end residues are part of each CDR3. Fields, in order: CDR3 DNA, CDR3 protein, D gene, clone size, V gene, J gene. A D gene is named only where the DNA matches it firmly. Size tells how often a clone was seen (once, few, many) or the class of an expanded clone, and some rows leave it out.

CDR3 DNA: TGTGCCAGCAGCTTTAGCGGGGGGTGGGAGACCCAGTACTTC
CDR3 protein: CASSFSGGWETQYF
D gene: TRBD2
clone size: .
V gene: TRBV7-2
J gene: TRBJ2-5

CDR3 DNA: TGTGCCAGCAGTTCAGGGAAAGGCCACTCTGGAAACACCATATATTTT
CDR3 protein: CASSSGKGHSGNTIYF
D gene: .
clone size: .
V gene: TRBV2
J gene: TRBJ1-3

CDR3 DNA: TGTGCCAGCAGCCTACAGGGGGCTAGGGAGACCCAGTACTTC
CDR3 protein: CASSLQGARETQYF
D gene: TRBD1
clone size: .
V gene: TRBV7-9
J gene: TRBJ2-5

CDR3 DNA: TGTGCCAGCAGCTTGTCGGGGATCCCTGGAAACACCATATATTTT
CDR3 protein: CASSLSGIPGNTIYF
D gene: .
clone size: .
V gene: TRBV9
J gene: TRBJ1-3

CDR3 DNA: TGCGCCAGCAGCTTGGACAGCCCCTACGAGCAGTACTTC
CDR3 protein: CASSLDSPYEQYF
D gene: .
clone size: .
V gene: TRBV5-1
J gene: TRBJ2-7

CDR3 DNA: TGTGCCAGCAGGGTGAAGGGACAGGGAAACAATGAGCAGTTCTTC
CDR3 protein: CASRVKGQGNNEQFF
D gene: TRBD1
clone size: .
V gene: TRBV2
J gene: TRBJ2-1

CDR3 DNA: TGCAGTGCTAGAGCTCAAGAGACCCAGTACTTC
CDR3 protein: CSARAQETQYF
D gene: .
clone size: .
V gene: TRBV20-1
J gene: TRBJ2-5

CDR3 DNA: TGTGCCAGCAGCTTAAGCGGGGGGGCCGACGAGCAGTACTTC
CDR3 protein: CASSLSGGADEQYF
D gene: TRBD2
clone size: few
V gene: TRBV7-3
J gene: TRBJ2-7

CDR3 DNA: TGTGCCTGGAGGCCGGGACAGGGAAATTATGGCTACACCTTC
CDR3 protein: CAWRPGQGNYGYTF
D gene: TRBD1
clone size: .
V gene: TRBV30
J gene: TRBJ1-2

CDR3 DNA: TGTGCCAGCAGCCGTTCCGAGGGACAGAAAAACATTCAGTACTTC
CDR3 protein: CASSRSEGQKNIQYF
D gene: TRBD1
clone size: .
V gene: TRBV4-2
J gene: TRBJ2-4

CDR3 DNA: TGTGCCAGCAGCTTGGCTTTGAGTAGCGGGGGGGCAGATACGCAGTATTTT
CDR3 protein: CASSLALSSGGADTQYF
D gene: TRBD2
clone size: .
V gene: TRBV5-4
J gene: TRBJ2-3

CDR3 DNA: TGTGCCAGCAGCTTAGGGGCGGGAGGGGGAGAGACCCAGTACTTC
CDR3 protein: CASSLGAGGGETQYF
D gene: TRBD2
clone size: .
V gene: TRBV11-2
J gene: TRBJ2-5

CDR3 DNA: TGTGCCAGCAGCCAGGGACATAGCAATCAGCCCCAGCATTTT
CDR3 protein: CASSQGHSNQPQHF
D gene: .
clone size: .
V gene: TRBV3-1/TRBV3-2
J gene: TRBJ1-5

CDR3 DNA: TGTGCCAGTACCCCTCGACAGGGCCCCTATGGCTACACCTTC
CDR3 protein: CASTPRQGPYGYTF
D gene: TRBD1
clone size: .
V gene: TRBV19
J gene: TRBJ1-2

CDR3 DNA: TGTGCCAGCAGTTACTCGATTGGGGCCTATGGCTACACCTTC
CDR3 protein: CASSYSIGAYGYTF
D gene: .
clone size: .
V gene: TRBV6-2/TRBV6-3
J gene: TRBJ1-2

CDR3 DNA: TGTGCCAGCAGCTTGACGGGAGGGCCTCAGTTCTTC
CDR3 protein: CASSLTGGPQFF
D gene: TRBD2
clone size: .
V gene: TRBV5-6
J gene: TRBJ2-1

CDR3 DNA: TGTGCCAGTAGTATCCCGAACAGGGGGACCCGGGATCAGCCCCAGCATTTT
CDR3 protein: CASSIPNRGTRDQPQHF
D gene: TRBD1
clone size: .
V gene: TRBV19
J gene: TRBJ1-5

CDR3 DNA: TGCAGCGTCACCGTAGGGGCCTACGAGCAGTACTTC
CDR3 protein: CSVTVGAYEQYF
D gene: .
clone size: .
V gene: TRBV29-1
J gene: TRBJ2-7

CDR3 DNA: TGTGCCAGCAGGGCCACCAACTATGGCTACACCTTC
CDR3 protein: CASRATNYGYTF
D gene: .
clone size: once
V gene: TRBV28
J gene: TRBJ1-2

CDR3 DNA: TGTGCCAGCAGCTTGGGGCTGGACAGGGTTTTTAAAAAAACTGAAGCTTTCTTT
CDR3 protein: CASSLGLDRVFKKTEAFF
D gene: TRBD1
clone size: .
V gene: TRBV5-5
J gene: TRBJ1-1

CDR3 DNA: TGTGCCAGCAGCGCCTCAGGGGGACAGGGTCGGGATGAGCAGTTCTTC
CDR3 protein: CASSASGGQGRDEQFF
D gene: TRBD1
clone size: .
V gene: TRBV9
J gene: TRBJ2-1

CDR3 DNA: TGTGCCACCAGCAGAGTAAGGGAGGGCCCCGAGCAGTACTTC
CDR3 protein: CATSRVREGPEQYF
D gene: TRBD2
clone size: .
V gene: TRBV15
J gene: TRBJ2-7

CDR3 DNA: TGTGCCAGCAGAAGCGCCACCGGGGAGCTGTTTTTT
CDR3 protein: CASRSATGELFF
D gene: .
clone size: .
V gene: TRBV6-5
J gene: TRBJ2-2

CDR3 DNA: TGTGCCAGCAGCACAACCGGGACTAGCGGGTTCACCGGGGAGCTGTTTTTT
CDR3 protein: CASSTTGTSGFTGELFF
D gene: TRBD2
clone size: .
V gene: TRBV28
J gene: TRBJ2-2

CDR3 DNA: TGCGCCAGCACTAGGACTAGTGCAGTCCACGAGCAGTACTTC
CDR3 protein: CASTRTSAVHEQYF
D gene: TRBD2
clone size: .
V gene: TRBV10-2
J gene: TRBJ2-7

CDR3 DNA: TGTGCCAGCAGAGTTTGGGGAGGGGTCGGGGAGCTGTTTTTT
CDR3 protein: CASRVWGGVGELFF
D gene: TRBD2
clone size: .
V gene: TRBV7-2
J gene: TRBJ2-2

CDR3 DNA: TGCAGTGCCAGGGACAACTCACCCCTCCACTTT
CDR3 protein: CSARDNSPLHF
D gene: .
clone size: few
V gene: TRBV20-1
J gene: TRBJ1-6

CDR3 DNA: TGCAGTGCTAGTTTCGAAAGGGCCGGGACTAGCGTTGAGACCCAGTACTTC
CDR3 protein: CSASFERAGTSVETQYF
D gene: TRBD2
clone size: .
V gene: TRBV20-1
J gene: TRBJ2-5

CDR3 DNA: TGTGCCAGCAGCTTAGACCTAGCCTATTGGGATGAGCAGTTCTTC
CDR3 protein: CASSLDLAYWDEQFF
D gene: .
clone size: few
V gene: TRBV7-3
J gene: TRBJ2-1

CDR3 DNA: TGTGCCAGCTCACCCGGAAGCCTGACAGCGAACACCGGGGAGCTGTTTTTT
CDR3 protein: CASSPGSLTANTGELFF
D gene: .
clone size: .
V gene: TRBV18
J gene: TRBJ2-2

CDR3 DNA: TGTGCCACCAGCAGAGATCCAGGGCCCAATCAGCCCCAGCATTTT
CDR3 protein: CATSRDPGPNQPQHF
D gene: .
clone size: .
V gene: TRBV15
J gene: TRBJ1-5

CDR3 DNA: TGTGCCAGCAGCTTAGGCGGGGATGGAGCAGATACGCAGTATTTT
CDR3 protein: CASSLGGDGADTQYF
D gene: .
clone size: .
V gene: TRBV11-3
J gene: TRBJ2-3

CDR3 DNA: TGTGCCAGCAGCCCCGGGACAGGGGGCCGTTCACCCCTCCACTTT
CDR3 protein: CASSPGTGGRSPLHF
D gene: TRBD1
clone size: once
V gene: TRBV6-2/TRBV6-3
J gene: TRBJ1-6

CDR3 DNA: TGCGCCAGCAGCTTGGGGACAGAGAACACTGAAGCTTTCTTT
CDR3 protein: CASSLGTENTEAFF
D gene: .
clone size: .
V gene: TRBV5-1
J gene: TRBJ1-1

CDR3 DNA: TGTGCCACCAGCGGGGACAGGGTTAGTCAGCCCCAGCATTTT
CDR3 protein: CATSGDRVSQPQHF
D gene: TRBD1
clone size: once
V gene: TRBV15
J gene: TRBJ1-5

CDR3 DNA: TGTGCCAGCAGCTTGGGCAGAAATAGCAATCAGCCCCAGCATTTT
CDR3 protein: CASSLGRNSNQPQHF
D gene: .
clone size: .
V gene: TRBV5-6
J gene: TRBJ1-5

CDR3 DNA: TGTGCCAGCAGTCGGGGGACCGGGGGGGCCGCCTCCTACGAGCAGTACTTC
CDR3 protein: CASSRGTGGAASYEQYF
D gene: TRBD2
clone size: once
V gene: TRBV6-6
J gene: TRBJ2-7

CDR3 DNA: TGCGCCAGCAGCTTGGGGACTTCGGCCCTCTACGAGCAGTACTTC
CDR3 protein: CASSLGTSALYEQYF
D gene: .
clone size: .
V gene: TRBV5-1
J gene: TRBJ2-7

CDR3 DNA: TGTGCCAGCAGTTACCAGGCCCGCTATGGCTACACCTTC
CDR3 protein: CASSYQARYGYTF
D gene: .
clone size: .
V gene: TRBV28
J gene: TRBJ1-2

CDR3 DNA: TGCGCCAGCAGCTTGGTGCAGGTAGTAAAAGGATTCGGTGAAGCTTTCTTT
CDR3 protein: CASSLVQVVKGFGEAFF
D gene: .
clone size: .
V gene: TRBV5-1
J gene: TRBJ1-1

CDR3 DNA: TGTGCCAGCAGCTTAACCCGGACTATCAATGAGCAGTTCTTC
CDR3 protein: CASSLTRTINEQFF
D gene: .
clone size: .
V gene: TRBV11-3
J gene: TRBJ2-1

CDR3 DNA: TGCGCCAGCAGGACCGGGACAGGGGTGTTTGGCTACACCTTC
CDR3 protein: CASRTGTGVFGYTF
D gene: TRBD1
clone size: .
V gene: TRBV5-1
J gene: TRBJ1-2

CDR3 DNA: TGTGCCAGTAGACCCGGGACAAATTCACCCCTCCACTTT
CDR3 protein: CASRPGTNSPLHF
D gene: .
clone size: once
V gene: TRBV19
J gene: TRBJ1-6

CDR3 DNA: TGTGCCAGCAGCCAAGTCTTTCGAGGGAGTCGGGGACAGGGTCGGTTGGGGCAAGAGACCCAGTACTTC
CDR3 protein: CASSQVFRGSRGQGRLGQETQYF
D gene: TRBD1
clone size: few
V gene: TRBV3-1/TRBV3-2
J gene: TRBJ2-5

CDR3 DNA: TGTGCCAGTAGTAAGGGGCCACAAGAGACCCAGTACTTC
CDR3 protein: CASSKGPQETQYF
D gene: .
clone size: .
V gene: TRBV19
J gene: TRBJ2-5

CDR3 DNA: TGCGCCAGCAGCCAAGAGAAGGGGGCTGGGGCCAACGTCCTGACTTTC
CDR3 protein: CASSQEKGAGANVLTF
D gene: .
clone size: once
V gene: TRBV4-1
J gene: TRBJ2-6

CDR3 DNA: TGTGCCAGCACCGCCGACACAGGGGCCAGGGGTGAAGCTTTCTTT
CDR3 protein: CASTADTGARGEAFF
D gene: TRBD1
clone size: .
V gene: TRBV6-6
J gene: TRBJ1-1

CDR3 DNA: TGTGCCAGCAGTGAAGCGGGACAGGGACAAGAGACCCAGTACTTC
CDR3 protein: CASSEAGQGQETQYF
D gene: TRBD1
clone size: .
V gene: TRBV6-1
J gene: TRBJ2-5

CDR3 DNA: TGTGCCAGTAGCAAACGGCTAGCGGGGGGGCAAGTCACAGATACGCAGTATTTT
CDR3 protein: CASSKRLAGGQVTDTQYF
D gene: TRBD2
clone size: .
V gene: TRBV19
J gene: TRBJ2-3

CDR3 DNA: TGTGCCAGCAGTGTCGCGGGGAGGGAGCAGTACTTC
CDR3 protein: CASSVAGREQYF
D gene: .
clone size: .
V gene: TRBV2
J gene: TRBJ2-7

CDR3 DNA: TGTGCCAGCAGCCAGTCGACAAACACTGAAGCTTTCTTT
CDR3 protein: CASSQSTNTEAFF
D gene: .
clone size: .
V gene: TRBV3-1/TRBV3-2
J gene: TRBJ1-1

CDR3 DNA: TGCAGCGTTGAAGATGGTACGACAGGGGGATCTGGCTACACCTTC
CDR3 protein: CSVEDGTTGGSGYTF
D gene: TRBD1
clone size: .
V gene: TRBV29-1
J gene: TRBJ1-2

CDR3 DNA: TGTGCCAGCAGACTAGGACAGCAGCACTACGAGCAGTACTTC
CDR3 protein: CASRLGQQHYEQYF
D gene: .
clone size: .
V gene: TRBV6-6
J gene: TRBJ2-7

CDR3 DNA: TGTGCCAGCAGCTTTACAGGGTTGGAGGCAACTAATGAAAAACTGTTTTTT
CDR3 protein: CASSFTGLEATNEKLFF
D gene: .
clone size: .
V gene: TRBV7-3
J gene: TRBJ1-4

CDR3 DNA: TGTGCCAGCACCGTAGCAGGGTCTAGCACCGGGGAGCTGTTTTTT
CDR3 protein: CASTVAGSSTGELFF
D gene: .
clone size: .
V gene: TRBV9
J gene: TRBJ2-2

CDR3 DNA: TGTGCCAGCAGTGAACCTTTTGAGGAGCAGTTCTTC
CDR3 protein: CASSEPFEEQFF
D gene: .
clone size: .
V gene: TRBV2
J gene: TRBJ2-1